Each of the 25 T cell receptor beta chains below was sequenced from the same sample in a study of kidney transplant recipient with SARS-CoV-2 infection (TCRdb year 2021). These reads were obtained on an Illumina MiSeq. TCRdb itself trimmed the public reads at Q25 with fastp, ran MiXCR and retained productive beta chains. Every CDR3 protein is listed once, alongside the most common genes and DNA of its rows. This sample has 200,000 to 250,000 distinct CDR3 sequences in its table, and less than 35% of those were observed once. Less than 8.5% of the sample belongs to the ten largest clones. What this sample's time point label stands for: pre-pandemic baseline sample and day 111 after first positive SARS-CoV-2 test. Sequencing used a blood sample, obtained at baseline and on day 111 from a kidney transplant recipient. The receptors shown here come from a male patient younger than 45 who had COVID-19 and was a kidney transplant recipient. Some T cells may have been brought in with the graft after a transplant.

This clonotype was counted ten times or more. The chain couples TRBV19 to TRBJ2-7; tentatively, D is TRBD1 (6 bases). This CDR3 has 13 residues. The V gene lost 5 bases and the J gene lost 3 bases, with 11 bases spanning the gap. Germline CDR1 reads LNHDA; CDR2 reads SQIVND (reference sequence). This CDR3 reads CASSLDSNYEQYF. The CDR3 nucleotides read TGTGCCAGTAGTCTGGACAGTAACTACGAGCAGTACTTC.

Comments on this clonotype: Since a far larger clone is one base different, this is likely a read error. The chain combines TRBV6-5 with TRBJ2-4; a possible D gene is TRBD1 (5 bases). TRBJ2-1 matches the DNA end more closely, so the J call is doubtful. CDR3 size: 16 residues. Germline assignment: CDR1 MNHEY and CDR2 SVGAGI. This chain's CDR3 is CATQLTSGPVHNEQFF. CDR3 coding DNA: TGTGCCACCCAGTTAACCTCAGGGCCTGTCCACAATGAGCAGTTCTTC.

The sample holds many counts of this clonotype. V usage is TRBV6-8 and J usage is TRBJ2-2; D remains unclear. The germline CDR1 and CDR2 sequences are MNHGY and SAAAGT. Trimming took 2 bases from V and 4 from J, leaving 8 bases between them. The CDR3 extends over 14 amino acids. CDR3: CASSYGRATGELFF. CDR3 in DNA: TGTGCCAGCAGTTACGGCAGAGCCACCGGGGAGCTGTTTTTT.

This clonotype was recorded only once. At one boundary the junction diverges from the germline segment, which might be a read error. The chain joins TRBV7-3 to TRBJ2-2; 9 bases are a match to TRBD1. This CDR3 contains 18 residues. Germline-derived CDR1 and CDR2 are SGHTA and FQGTGA. CDR3 DNA sequence: TGTGCCAGCAGCTTAATTGGTCTTGGGACAGGGACGACCGGGAAGCTGTTTTTT. Translated: CASSLIGLGTGTTGKLFF. The whole variable domain, filled in from reference TRBV7-3 and TRBJ2-2, reads GAGVSQTPSNKVTEKGKYVELRCDPISGHTALYWYRQSLGQGPEFLIYFQGTGAADDSGLPNDRFFAVRPEGSVSTLKIQRTERGDSAVYLCASSLIGLGTGTTGKLFFGEGSRLTVL.

This clonotype was seen many times. The chain recombines TRBV20-1 with TRBJ1-1; 9 bases are a match to TRBD1. V was pared by 4 bases and J by 4 bases, with 1 base of the junction left unmatched. This CDR3 is 12 amino acids long. Germline-derived CDR1 and CDR2 are DFQATT and SNEGSKA (reference sequence). The CDR3 protein is CSATDRGTEAFF. The CDR3, as DNA: TGCAGTGCTACGGACAGGGGCACTGAAGCTTTCTTT.

On this clonotype itself: This may be a read error: a much more frequent sequence differs by one nucleotide. V and J are TRBV9 and TRBJ2-2; perhaps TRBD2 as D (6 bases). CDR3 length equals 14 residues. In germline, CDR1 is SGDLS, CDR2 YYNGEE. This chain's CDR3 is CASSAGGNTGGLFF. The CDR3, as DNA: TGTGCCAGCAGTGCCGGAGGGAACACCGGGGGGCTGTTTTTT.

This clonotype was detected ten times or more. The DNA is omitted, as the CDR3 cannot be located on it reliably, and the CDR3 follows TCRdb's listing. The genes are TRBV7-5 and TRBJ1-2. TRBV7-5 is classified as a pseudogene. The CDR3 is 19 residues long, ends included. CDR3 residues: CISVPEEGNEVGKTYGYTF.

This clonotype was picked up many times. The V gene is TRBV16, the J gene TRBJ1-2; D remains unclear. Germline V lookup: CDR1 KGHSY, CDR2 FQNENV. Between the trimmed V and J ends, which lost 5 bases and 4 bases, there was a span of 23 bases. This CDR3 has 17 amino acids. In nucleotides, the CDR3 is TGTGCCAGCAGCGGTTTCAAGGTCGTTAGAAAGACCTATGGCTACACCTTC. It yields the protein CASSGFKVVRKTYGYTF.

This clonotype was observed many times. For the CDR3, the DNA is TGCGCCAGCAGCTTGGATGTGGGGACCGAAGAGACCCAGTACTTC. This sequence encodes CASSLDVGTEETQYF. The V and J genes are TRBV5-1 and TRBJ2-5; D may match TRBD1 or TRBD2 (5 bases each). V was pared by 0 bases and J by 3 bases, with 12 bases between. The CDR3 has 15 residues. Germline-derived CDR1 and CDR2 are SGHRS and YFSETQ. Full variable domain (remainder filled in from reference TRBV5-1 and TRBJ2-5): KAGVTQTPRYLIKTRGQQVTLSCSPISGHRSVSWYQQTPGQGLQFLFEYFSETQRNKGNFPGRFSGRQFSNSRSEMNVSTLELGDSALYLCASSLDVGTEETQYFGPGTRLLVL.

This clonotype was seen at least ten times. The chain couples TRBV7-8 to TRBJ1-5; no definite D call. From germline, CDR1 is SGHVS and CDR2 FQNEAQ. The CDR3 covers 15 residues. Trimming took off 0 bases at V and 7 bases at J, with 13 bases between the two ends. The CDR3 region is CASSLARDLGQPQHF. The CDR3 bases are TGTGCCAGCAGCTTAGCCCGCGACTTGGGACAGCCCCAGCATTTT.

This clonotype was counted ten times or more. Because the CDR3's place on the DNA is in doubt, the DNA is left out and the CDR3 is given as listed by TCRdb. V and J are TRBV7-5 and TRBJ1-2. TRBV7-5 is termed a pseudogene. Counting both end residues, the CDR3 totals 19 amino acids. The CDR3: CISVPEEDDEVGKTYGYTF.

In its sample, this clonotype was seen many times. The J gene is TRBJ2-1, the V gene TRBV7-2; D not certain. V dropped 7 bases and J dropped 6 bases, with 19 bases sitting between them. The CDR3 sequence is 15 residues long. CDR1 SGHTA and CDR2 FQGNSA come from the germline V gene. The chain's CDR3 is CASTLHASRGNEQFF. The CDR3 coding sequence is TGTGCCAGCACCCTCCACGCGAGTAGAGGCAATGAGCAGTTCTTC.

The sample holds many counts of this clonotype. The chain joins TRBV11-1 to TRBJ1-2; no clear D gene. The CDR3 covers 17 residues. Between the trimmed V and J ends, which lost 5 bases and 4 bases, there was a span of 23 bases. Germline V gene lookup returns CDR1 SGHAT and CDR2 FQDESV (reference sequence). This CDR3 is CASSHRCKAGKTYGYTF. The DNA of the CDR3 is TGTGCCAGCAGCCACCGATGTAAGGCTGGAAAGACCTATGGCTACACCTTC.

As for this clonotype: A read error is likely, as this CDR3 ends without the conserved phenylalanine or tryptophan. The chain uses TRBV10-1 and TRBJ1-2; D unclear. This CDR3 has 17 residues. Germline CDR1 is WNHNN and CDR2 is SYGVQD (reference sequence). V gave up 5 bases and J gave up 4 bases, with 23 bases separating them. This chain's CDR3 is CASSTSRRSRKTYGYTL. DNA of the CDR3: TGCGCCAGCAGTACATCGCGAAGATCGCGAAAGACCTATGGCTACACCCTC.

This clonotype has at least ten counts. The V call is TRBV2, the J call TRBJ2-7; the D gene is possibly TRBD2 (7 bases). Germline CDR1 SNHLY, CDR2 FYNNEI. The CDR3 is 14 residues long. Trimming removed 7 bases at V and 2 bases at J, with 15 bases between. CDR3 protein: CASITGGHTYEQYF. The CDR3 nucleotides read TGTGCCAGCATCACGGGGGGACATACCTACGAGCAGTACTTC.

This clonotype was counted a few times. The chain combines TRBV4-3 with TRBJ2-1; D may be TRBD1 or TRBD2 (6 bases each). The germline gives CDR1 LGHNA, CDR2 YSLEER. This CDR3 has 15 residues. Trimming stripped 4 bases from V and 1 base from J, with 11 bases between. CDR3 amino acids: CASSRWGASYNEQFF. The CDR3, as DNA: TGCGCCAGCAGCCGTTGGGGGGCTTCCTACAATGAGCAGTTCTTC.

This clonotype was found a few times. Possible read error: a much larger clone is one base away. The rearrangement links TRBV5-1 to TRBJ2-5; D not certain. Trimming left V 4 bases short and J 1 base short, with 17 bases between. The CDR3 spans 16 residues. Germline CDR1 SGHRS, CDR2 YFSETQ. The chain's CDR3 is CASSLIAGPTQETQYF. CDR3 DNA sequence: TGCGCCAGCAGCCTTATAGCTGGACCGACCCAAGAGACCCAGTACTTC.

This clonotype was seen just once. A much larger clone is a single base away; this may be a read error. The chain links TRBV6-5 to TRBJ1-3; D remains unclear. This CDR3 spans 14 amino acids. Germline-derived CDR1 and CDR2 are MNHEY and SVGAGI. The V and J ends lost 8 bases and 4 bases respectively, with 15 bases between them. The DNA for the CDR3 is TGTGCCAGCCGCTCTGAAAAACGGGGAAACACCATATATTTT. Protein sequence: CASRSEKRGNTIYF.

This clonotype occurred many times. The chain has TRBV6-5 and TRBJ1-6; TRBD1 might be the D (5 bases). V was shortened by 6 bases and J by 1 base, with 16 bases between the two germline ends. The CDR3 has 17 amino acids. CDR1 and CDR2 (germline): MNHEY, SVGAGI. The CDR3 DNA reads TGTGCCAGCAGCCCTGAAGGGGCACTGTCCTATAATTCACCCCTCCACTTT. Protein sequence: CASSPEGALSYNSPLHF.

Regarding this clonotype: This could be a read error, since a much larger clone is one nucleotide away. J is TRBJ2-6 and V is TRBV7-9; D is perhaps TRBD1 or TRBD2 (6 bases each). The CDR3 is 16 residues long. Germline lookup yields CDR1 SEHNR and CDR2 FQNEAQ (reference sequence). The DNA of the CDR3 is TGTGCCAGCAGCTTAGTACCGGGGGCTGGGACCAACGTCCTGACTTTC. Protein product: CASSLVPGAGTNVLTF.

This clonotype has a handful of counts. J is TRBJ1-1 and V is TRBV7-2; D gene ambiguous. Germline CDR1 reads SGHTA; CDR2 reads FQGNSA. CDR3 length: 14 amino acids. Trimming shortened V by 1 base and J by 3 bases, and 9 bases separated the two germline ends. The CDR3: CASSLVVSYTEAFF. The CDR3 DNA reads as TGTGCCAGCAGCTTAGTGGTCAGCTACACTGAAGCTTTCTTT. Full variable domain (missing parts from reference TRBV7-2 and TRBJ1-1): GAGVSQSPSNKVTEKGKDVELRCDPISGHTALYWYRQSLGQGLEFLIYFQGNSAPDKSGLPSDRFSAERTGGSVSTLTIQRTQQEDSAVYLCASSLVVSYTEAFFGQGTRLTVV.

This clonotype has ten or more counts. The rearrangement joins TRBV3-1 to TRBJ2-7; D remains ambiguous. The CDR3 contains 15 residues. Trimming removed 4 bases at V and 2 bases at J, with 15 bases between. Germline CDR1 is LGHDT and CDR2 is YNNKEL (reference sequence). For the CDR3, the DNA is TGTGCCAGCAGCCTCTCAGACGGGCCCGCCTACGAGCAGTACTTC. Encoded protein: CASSLSDGPAYEQYF.

This clonotype has at least ten counts. J is TRBJ1-2 and V is TRBV7-2; 10 bases map to TRBD1. CDR1 is SGHTA, CDR2 FQGNSA, per germline. Germline trimming cut 5 bases from V and 2 bases from J; bases unmatched to any gene: 11. CDR3 length equals 17 residues. CDR3 sequence (DNA): TGTGCCAGCAGCCGACCGGGACAGGGGAGAGACAACTATGGCTACACCTTC. Its translation is CASSRPGQGRDNYGYTF.

With regard to this clonotype: A read error may produce the germline difference seen at one junction end. The J gene is TRBJ1-2, the V gene TRBV6-5; D perhaps matches TRBD1 (5 bases). Germline V gene sequence: CDR1 MNHEY, CDR2 SVGAGI. The CDR3 consists of 13 residues. CDR3 sequence reads: CTSSLAGLYGYTF. CDR3 nucleotide sequence: TGTACCAGCAGCCTTGCAGGGCTCTATGGCTACACCTTC.

This clonotype was detected ten times or more. The CDR3 sequence: CASSAQSSGNTIYF. The CDR3 bases are TGTGCCAGCAGTGCTCAGAGCTCTGGAAACACCATATATTTT. V is TRBV12-3 or TRBV12-4 and J is TRBJ1-3; D is unclear. Trimming pared 5 bases from V and 0 bases from J, leaving 8 bases between. The CDR3 is made up of 14 amino acids.